This T cell receptor (beta chain) originates from a study of cytomegalovirus exposure and HLA in healthy donors. At the level of the study: As released early, the data held roughly 85 million unique TCRs from HLA-typed donors.

About this clone: Its antigen is not identified.

Trimming removed 5 bases from V and 9 bases from J; junction bases left unmatched: 1. The germline V gene encodes CDR1 SGHVS and CDR2 FNYEAQ. The length of the CDR3 is 13 residues. Study results and caveats: Within a later analysis, the majority of CMV-associated TCR beta chains appeared HLA-restricted. It was reportedly the case that the classifier diagnosed cytomegalovirus status with high specificity and sensitivity.

Amplification used 60 Vbeta primers and 13 Jbeta primers. Assay: immunoSEQ multiplex PCR; the TCRdb copy retains only in-frame clones and omits some. This sample has about 160,000 clones, with roughly nine tenths found just once. As for the donors, each was a healthy bone marrow donor. The V call is TRBV7-6, the J call TRBJ1-6, with 10 bases aligning to TRBD1. The clonotype comes from a woman between 25 and 40 years old in good health and CMV-seronegative. Input material: PBMCs. The CDR3 here is CASSRDRGSPLHF. The CDR3 DNA reads as TGTGCCAGCAGCCGGGACAGGGGTTCACCCCTCCACTTT.